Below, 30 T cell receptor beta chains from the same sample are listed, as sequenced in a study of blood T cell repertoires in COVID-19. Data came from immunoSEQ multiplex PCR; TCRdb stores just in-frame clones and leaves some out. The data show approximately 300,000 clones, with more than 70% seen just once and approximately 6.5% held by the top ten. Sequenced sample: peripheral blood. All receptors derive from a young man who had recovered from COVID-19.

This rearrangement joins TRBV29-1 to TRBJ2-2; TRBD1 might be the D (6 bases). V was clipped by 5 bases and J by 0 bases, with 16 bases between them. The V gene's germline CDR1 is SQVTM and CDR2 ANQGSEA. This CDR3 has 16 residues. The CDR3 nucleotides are TGCAGCGTTCTAGGATTAGGACAGACGAACACCGGGGAGCTGTTTTTT. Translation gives CSVLGLGQTNTGELFF.

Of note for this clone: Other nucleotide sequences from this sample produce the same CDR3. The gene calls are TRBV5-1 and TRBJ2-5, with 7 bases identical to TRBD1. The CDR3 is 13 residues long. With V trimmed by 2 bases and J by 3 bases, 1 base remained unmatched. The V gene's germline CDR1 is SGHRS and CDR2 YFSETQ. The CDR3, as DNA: TGCGCCAGCAGCTTAGGGACAGAAGAGACCCAGTACTTC. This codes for CASSLGTEETQYF.

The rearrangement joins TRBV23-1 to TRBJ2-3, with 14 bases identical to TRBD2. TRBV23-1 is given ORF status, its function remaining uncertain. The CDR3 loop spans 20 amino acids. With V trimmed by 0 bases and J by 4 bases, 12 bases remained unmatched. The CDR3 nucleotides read TGCGCCAGCAGTCAATCGACGGGACAGGGACTAGCGGGAGCCCCAGATACGCAGTATTTT. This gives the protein CASSQSTGQGLAGAPDTQYF.

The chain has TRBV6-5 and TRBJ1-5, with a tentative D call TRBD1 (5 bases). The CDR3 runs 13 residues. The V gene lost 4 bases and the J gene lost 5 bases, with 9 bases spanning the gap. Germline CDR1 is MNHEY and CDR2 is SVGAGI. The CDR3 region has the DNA TGTGCCAGCAGTTTTCAGGGTGATCAGCCCCAGCATTTT. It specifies CASSFQGDQPQHF.

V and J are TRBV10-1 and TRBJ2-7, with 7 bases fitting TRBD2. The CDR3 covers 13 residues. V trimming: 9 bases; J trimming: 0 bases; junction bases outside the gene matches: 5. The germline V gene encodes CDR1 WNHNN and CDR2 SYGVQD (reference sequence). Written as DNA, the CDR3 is TGCGCCAGTAGCGGGCCTAGCTCCTACGAGCAGTACTTC. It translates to CASSGPSSYEQYF.

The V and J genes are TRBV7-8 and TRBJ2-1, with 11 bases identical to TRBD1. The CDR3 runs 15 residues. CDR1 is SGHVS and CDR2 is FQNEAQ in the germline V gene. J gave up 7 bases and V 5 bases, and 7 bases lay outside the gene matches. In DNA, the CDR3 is TGTGCCAGCAGCCCCGGGACAGGGGGTAAAAATGAGCAGTTCTTC. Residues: CASSPGTGGKNEQFF.

The CDR3 reads CASSSRSRTQYF. The CDR3 nucleotides are TGTGCCAGCAGCAGCCGGTCGAGGACCCAGTACTTC. The rearrangement uses TRBV13 and TRBJ2-5; no clear D gene. There are 12 residues in the CDR3. Trimming removed 5 bases at V and 7 bases at J, with 11 bases between. From germline, CDR1 is PRHDT and CDR2 FYEKMQ (reference sequence).

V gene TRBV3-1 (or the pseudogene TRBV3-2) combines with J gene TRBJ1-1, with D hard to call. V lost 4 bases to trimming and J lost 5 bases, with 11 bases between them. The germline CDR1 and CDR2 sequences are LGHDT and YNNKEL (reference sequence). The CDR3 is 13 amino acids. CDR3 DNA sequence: TGTGCCAGCAGCCGGGTGTTGAGGACTGAAGCTTTCTTT. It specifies CASSRVLRTEAFF.

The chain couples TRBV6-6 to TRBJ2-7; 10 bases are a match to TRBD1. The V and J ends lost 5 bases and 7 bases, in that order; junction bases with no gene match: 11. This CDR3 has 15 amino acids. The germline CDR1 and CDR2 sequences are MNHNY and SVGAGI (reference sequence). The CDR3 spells CASSAPGQGTWEQYF. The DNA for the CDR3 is TGTGCCAGCAGTGCCCCGGGACAGGGGACGTGGGAGCAGTACTTC.

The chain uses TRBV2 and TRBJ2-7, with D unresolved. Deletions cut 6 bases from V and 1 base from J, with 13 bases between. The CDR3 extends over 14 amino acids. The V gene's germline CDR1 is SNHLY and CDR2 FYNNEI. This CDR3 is CASSGALRSYEQYF. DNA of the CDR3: TGTGCCAGCAGCGGTGCGCTCCGGTCCTACGAGCAGTACTTC.

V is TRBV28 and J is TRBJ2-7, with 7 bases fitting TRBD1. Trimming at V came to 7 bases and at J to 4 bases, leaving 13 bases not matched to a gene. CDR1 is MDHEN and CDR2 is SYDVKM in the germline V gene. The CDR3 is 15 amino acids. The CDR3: CASTLDGTEIYEQYF. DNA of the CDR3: TGTGCCAGCACCCTTGACGGGACAGAGATTTACGAGCAGTACTTC.

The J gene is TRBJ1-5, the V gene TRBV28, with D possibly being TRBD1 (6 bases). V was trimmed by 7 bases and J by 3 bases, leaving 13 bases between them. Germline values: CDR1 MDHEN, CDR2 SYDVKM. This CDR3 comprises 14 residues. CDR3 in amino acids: CASNQGQLNQPQHF. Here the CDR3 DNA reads TGTGCCAGCAACCAAGGACAGCTCAATCAGCCCCAGCATTTT.

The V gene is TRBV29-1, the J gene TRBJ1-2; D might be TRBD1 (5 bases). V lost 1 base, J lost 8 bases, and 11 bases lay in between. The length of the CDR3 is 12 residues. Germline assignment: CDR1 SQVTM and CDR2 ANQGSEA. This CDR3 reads CSVEVTGVGYTF. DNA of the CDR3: TGCAGCGTTGAAGTAACGGGGGTCGGCTACACCTTC.

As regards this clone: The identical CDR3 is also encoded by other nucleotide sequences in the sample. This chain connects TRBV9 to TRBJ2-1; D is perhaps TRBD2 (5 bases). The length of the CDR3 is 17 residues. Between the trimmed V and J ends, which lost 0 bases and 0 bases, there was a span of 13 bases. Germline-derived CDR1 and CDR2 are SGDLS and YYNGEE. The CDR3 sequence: CASSVGGGGSSYNEQFF. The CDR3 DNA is TGTGCCAGCAGCGTAGGGGGTGGAGGAAGCTCCTACAATGAGCAGTTCTTC.

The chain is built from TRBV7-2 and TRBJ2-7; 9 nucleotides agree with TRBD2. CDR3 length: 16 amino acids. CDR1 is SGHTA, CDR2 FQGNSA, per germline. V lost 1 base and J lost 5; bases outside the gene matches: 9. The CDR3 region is CASSLGGPAGGHEQYF. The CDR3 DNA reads TGTGCCAGCAGCTTAGGAGGTCCAGCGGGGGGCCACGAGCAGTACTTC.

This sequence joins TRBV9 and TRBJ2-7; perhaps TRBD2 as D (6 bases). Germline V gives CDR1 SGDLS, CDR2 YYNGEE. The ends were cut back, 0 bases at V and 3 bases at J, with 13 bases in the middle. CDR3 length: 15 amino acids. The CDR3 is CASSVAGTGVYEQYF. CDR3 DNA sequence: TGTGCCAGCAGCGTAGCTGGGACGGGAGTCTACGAGCAGTACTTC.

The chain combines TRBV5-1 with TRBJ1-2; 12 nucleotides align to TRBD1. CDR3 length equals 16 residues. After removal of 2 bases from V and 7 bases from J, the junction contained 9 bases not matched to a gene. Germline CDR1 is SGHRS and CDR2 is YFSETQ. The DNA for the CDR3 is TGCGCCAGCAGCTTTGAGCTGGGACAGGGGGCCTCTGGCTACACCTTC. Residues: CASSFELGQGASGYTF.

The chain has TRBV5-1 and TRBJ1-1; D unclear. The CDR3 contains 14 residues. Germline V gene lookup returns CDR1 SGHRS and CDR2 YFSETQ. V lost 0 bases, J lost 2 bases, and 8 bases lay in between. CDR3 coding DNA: TGCGCCAGCAGCTTGGAATGGAGCAACACTGAAGCTTTCTTT. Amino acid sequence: CASSLEWSNTEAFF.

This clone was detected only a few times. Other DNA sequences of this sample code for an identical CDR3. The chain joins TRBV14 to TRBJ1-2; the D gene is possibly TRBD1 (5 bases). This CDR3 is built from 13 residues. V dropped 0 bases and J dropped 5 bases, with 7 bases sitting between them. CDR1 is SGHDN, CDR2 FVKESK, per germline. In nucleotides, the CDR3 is TGTGCCAGCAGCCAAGACAGGGCGTATGGCTACACCTTC. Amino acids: CASSQDRAYGYTF.

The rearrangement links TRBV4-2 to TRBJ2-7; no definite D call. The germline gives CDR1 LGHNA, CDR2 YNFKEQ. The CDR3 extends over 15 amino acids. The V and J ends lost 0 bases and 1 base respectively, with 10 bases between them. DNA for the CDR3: TGTGCCAGCAGCCAAGAACAGTTAGGATCCTACGAGCAGTACTTC. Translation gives CASSQEQLGSYEQYF.

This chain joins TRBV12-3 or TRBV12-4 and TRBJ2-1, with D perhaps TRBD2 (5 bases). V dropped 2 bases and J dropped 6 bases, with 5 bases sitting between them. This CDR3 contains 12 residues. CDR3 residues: CASSLSGNEQFF. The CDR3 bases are TGTGCCAGCAGTTTAAGCGGCAATGAGCAGTTCTTC.

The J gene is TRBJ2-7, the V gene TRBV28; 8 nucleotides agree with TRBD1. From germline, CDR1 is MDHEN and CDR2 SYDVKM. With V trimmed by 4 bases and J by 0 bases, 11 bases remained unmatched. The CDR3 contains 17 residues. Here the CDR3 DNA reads TGTGCCAGCAGTTCATTACAGGGGGGCCCCACCTCCTACGAGCAGTACTTC. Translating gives CASSSLQGGPTSYEQYF.

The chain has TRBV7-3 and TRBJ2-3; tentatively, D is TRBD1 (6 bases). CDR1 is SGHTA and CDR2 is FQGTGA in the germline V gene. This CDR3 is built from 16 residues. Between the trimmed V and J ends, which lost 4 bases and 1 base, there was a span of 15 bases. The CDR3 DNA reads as TGTGCCAGCAGCTCATACGGACAGAGGGGCACAGATACGCAGTATTTT. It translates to CASSSYGQRGTDTQYF.

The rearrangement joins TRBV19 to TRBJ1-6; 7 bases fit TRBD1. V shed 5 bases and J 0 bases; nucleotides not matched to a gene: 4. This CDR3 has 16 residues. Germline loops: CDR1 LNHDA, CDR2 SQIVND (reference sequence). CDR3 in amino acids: CASSSTGFSYNSPLHF. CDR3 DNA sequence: TGTGCCAGTAGTTCGACAGGGTTCTCCTATAATTCACCCCTCCACTTT.

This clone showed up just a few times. The CDR3, as DNA: TGTGCCAGCAGCCTTACCCCCCCGGGAAACTCTGGAAACACCATATATTTT. Translation: CASSLTPPGNSGNTIYF. The chain combines TRBV7-3 with TRBJ1-3; D unresolved. The V end lost 5 bases, the J end lost 0 bases, and 17 bases lay between the germline ends. The CDR3 runs to 17 residues. The germline CDR1 and CDR2 sequences are SGHTA and FQGTGA. Based on the CDR3 plus reference TRBV7-3 and TRBJ1-3, the full variable domain is GAGVSQTPSNKVTEKGKYVELRCDPISGHTALYWYRQSLGQGPEFLIYFQGTGAADDSGLPNDRFFAVRPEGSVSTLKIQRTERGDSAVYLCASSLTPPGNSGNTIYFGEGSWLTVV.

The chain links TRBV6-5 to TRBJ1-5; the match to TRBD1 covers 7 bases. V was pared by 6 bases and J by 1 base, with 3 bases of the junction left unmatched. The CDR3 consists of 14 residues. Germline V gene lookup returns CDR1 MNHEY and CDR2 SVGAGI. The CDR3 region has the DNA TGTGCCAGCAGCCCGACAGGGAGCAATCAGCCCCAGCATTTT. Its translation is CASSPTGSNQPQHF.

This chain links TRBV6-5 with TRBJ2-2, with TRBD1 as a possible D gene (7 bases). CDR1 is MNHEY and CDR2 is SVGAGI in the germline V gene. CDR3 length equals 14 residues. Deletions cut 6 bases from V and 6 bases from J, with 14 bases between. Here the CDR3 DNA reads TGTGCCAGCAGGGGGACAGCGGGCGCCGGGGAGCTGTTTTTT. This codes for CASRGTAGAGELFF.

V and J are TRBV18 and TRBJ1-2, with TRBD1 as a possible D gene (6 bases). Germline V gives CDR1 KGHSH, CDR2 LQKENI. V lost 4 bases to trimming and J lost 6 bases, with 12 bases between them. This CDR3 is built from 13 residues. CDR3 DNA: TGTGCCAGCTCACGGCGGGGGGCGGATGGCTACACCTTC. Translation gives CASSRRGADGYTF. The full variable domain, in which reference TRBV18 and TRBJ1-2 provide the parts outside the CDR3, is NAGVMQNPRHLVRRRGQEARLRCSPMKGHSHVYWYRQLPEEGLKFMVYLQKENIIDESGMPKERFSAEFPKEGPSILRIQQVVRGDSAAYFCASSRRGADGYTFGSGTRLTVV.

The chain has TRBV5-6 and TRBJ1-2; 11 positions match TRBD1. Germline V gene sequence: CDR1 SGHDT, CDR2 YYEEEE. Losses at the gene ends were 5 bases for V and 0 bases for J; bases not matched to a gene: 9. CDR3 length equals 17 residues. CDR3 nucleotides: TGTGCCAGCAGACCCGCCGGGACAGGGGGAACTAACTATGGCTACACCTTC. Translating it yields CASRPAGTGGTNYGYTF. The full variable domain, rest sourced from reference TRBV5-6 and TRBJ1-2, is DAGVTQSPTHLIKTRGQQVTLRCSPKSGHDTVSWYQQALGQGPQFIFQYYEEEERQRGNFPDRFSGHQFPNYSSELNVNALLLGDSALYLCASRPAGTGGTNYGYTFGSGTRLTVV.

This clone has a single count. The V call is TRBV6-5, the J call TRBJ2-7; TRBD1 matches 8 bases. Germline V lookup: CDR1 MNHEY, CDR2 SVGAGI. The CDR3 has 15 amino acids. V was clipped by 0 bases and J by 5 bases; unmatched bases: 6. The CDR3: CASSYSNRGDHEQYF. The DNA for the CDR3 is TGTGCCAGCAGTTACTCGAACAGGGGGGACCACGAGCAGTACTTC.